This T cell receptor (beta chain) was documented in a study of CD8+ T cells in alopecia areata listed by TCRdb under 2018. Context from the whole study: Treated patients were enrolled in an open-label pilot trial of oral tofacitinib, 5 to 10 mg twice daily, for moderate-to-severe alopecia areata. Patients received tofacitinib for 6 to 18 months and were then followed off drug for 6 months to check for delayed response and recurrence. The study used high-throughput TCRbeta sequencing to examine T cell clonal expansion in alopecia areata, in both the C3H/HeJ mouse model and human patients. In humans, TCRbeta sequencing was performed on scalp tissue and on sorted CD4+ and CD8+ peripheral blood T cells from healthy controls and from patients with patchy or totalis/universalis alopecia areata. Tofacitinib-treated patients had biopsies at baseline and at 4 and 24 weeks of treatment, with a later scalp biopsy in several patients. Scalp clonality was compared among normal scalp (n=4), patchy alopecia areata scalp (n=8), and alopecia totalis/universalis scalp (n=8). RNA was extracted with the PAXgene miRNA kit for fixed scalp, the miRNeasy kit for PBMCs, and the RNeasy kit for mouse skin. Amplification of TCRbeta CDR3 regions was done by immunoSEQ multiplex PCR using 35 Vbeta forward primers and 13 Jbeta reverse primers. Paper-wide results and their limitations: Shared TCR sequences between patients were less evident than in mice, which may be partly attributable to HLA diversity in the patient population. Resident alphabeta T cells in normal human skin are also sequenced, complicating scalp TCR repertoire analysis, unlike mouse skin dominated by gammadelta T cells. Lesional scalp, especially in alopecia totalis/universalis, showed higher clonality and more expanded CD8+ clones than normal scalp, suggesting antigenic drive.

Library generation was performed with the immunoSEQ multiplex PCR assay. RNA was extracted from all samples and reverse transcribed into cDNA as template for TCR sequencing. SuperScript III was used for first-strand cDNA synthesis, primed with a 2:1 mix of oligo-dT and random hexamers. A synthetic immune receptor repertoire was used to gauge amplification bias, and whatever bias remained was removed computationally. Per the authors' processing: Raw reads were preprocessed for error removal, and CDR3 was defined according to IMGT conventions as running from the conserved cysteine to phenylalanine. Clonality was computed by normalizing Shannon entropy by log2 of the number of productive unique TCRs and subtracting the result from 1. Scalp TCRbeta sequences were cross-referenced with sorted blood CD4 and CD8 repertoires so that the CD4 or CD8 identity of scalp clones could be inferred. The table was pulled from immuneACCESS by TCRdb, which kept in-frame rearrangements only. Such tables lose some clones; where checked, under half of the loss comes from unresolved V genes, and the rest has no known cause. D and trimming were read from the DNA, whereas the V and J calls and clone size are those reported in that table. Within this sample are hundreds of thousands of clones, with around two thirds of them counted one time only. The ten largest account for approximately 1.2% of the sample.

With regard to this clone: No cognate antigen has been identified for it. No much larger clone is present one base from it, and per-base qualities are unavailable.

In the paper's terms, the time point label means: baseline before oral tofacitinib. From alopecia areata patients, peripheral blood was collected along with lesional scalp punch biopsies. PBMCs were separated by density centrifugation and stained for CD3, CD4 and CD8, after which CD4+ and CD8+ T cells were sorted on a FACSAria. V loses 0 bases of germline sequence and J loses 5 bases, and the interval between the two ends is 8 bases. The CDR3 contains 13 residues, cysteine and phenylalanine counted. Solely the CDR3 DNA is kept, with 39 bases framed from the first base. In the germline V gene, CDR1 corresponds to SGHRS and CDR2 to YFSETQ.

The specimen was CD4+ T cells sorted from blood, collected at week 0. The rearrangement combines TRBV5-1 with TRBJ2-5; no D gene call is confident. This receptor was identified in a human donor with alopecia areata. The CDR3 protein: CASSLALEETQYF. The DNA sequence follows: TGCGCCAGCAGCTTGGCCCTTGAGGAGACCCAGTACTTC.